A selection of T cell receptor beta chains follows, all from one sample in a study of low-dose radiotherapy and immunotherapy resistance in tumors. MiXCR, run by TCRdb on the reads, gives a single entry per CDR3 protein. The data show 95,000 to 100,000 distinct CDR3 sequences, 20% to 25% seen once. The specimen was PBMCs, collected after low-dose radiotherapy plus immunotherapy. These receptors originate from a male donor with prostate cancer. The CDR3 runs from the conserved cysteine through the conserved F or W. A D gene is named only where the DNA matches it firmly. Clone size appears in some rows only: once, few, many, or a class for an expanded clone.

v_gene	j_gene	abundance	d_gene	CDR3aa	CDR3nt
TRBV4-1	TRBJ2-7	many	NA	CASSQETAVAEYEQYF	TGCGCCAGCAGCCAAGAAACGGCGGTAGCGGAATACGAGCAGTACTTC
TRBV12-3/TRBV12-4	TRBJ2-7	NA	TRBD1	CASKGQGSDEQYF	TGTGCCAGCAAGGGACAGGGAAGCGACGAGCAGTACTTC
TRBV12-3/TRBV12-4	TRBJ1-2	many	NA	CASSTGGIHGYTF	TGTGCCAGCAGCACCGGGGGGATTCATGGCTACACCTTC
TRBV29-1	TRBJ2-1	NA	NA	CSVERGDSVNEQFF	TGCAGCGTTGAACGGGGGGACAGCGTCAATGAGCAGTTCTTC
TRBV29-1	TRBJ1-1	many	NA	CSAVLWATEAFF	TGCAGCGCTGTCCTGTGGGCCACTGAAGCTTTCTTT
TRBV28	TRBJ1-5	NA	NA	CASSFPQSNQPQHF	TGTGCCAGCAGTTTCCCTCAATCCAATCAGCCCCAGCATTTT
TRBV3-1	TRBJ2-3	many	NA	CASSQGTDTQYF	TGTGCCAGCAGCCAAGGCACAGATACGCAGTATTTT
TRBV29-1	TRBJ1-1	many	NA	CSVKGPPEAFF	TGCAGCGTCAAGGGGCCTCCTGAAGCTTTCTTT
TRBV12-3/TRBV12-4	TRBJ2-1	many	TRBD2	CASSFRGGEQFF	TGTGCCAGCAGTTTTCGCGGGGGGGAGCAGTTCTTC
TRBV24-1	TRBJ2-1	NA	TRBD2	CATSDPSSPTSGRTHEQFF	TGTGCCACCAGTGACCCCTCCTCCCCTACTAGCGGGAGAACGCATGAGCAGTTCTTC
TRBV6-2/TRBV6-3	TRBJ2-1	NA	NA	CASSSHDMDNEQFF	TGTGCCAGCAGTTCTCATGACATGGACAATGAGCAGTTCTTC
TRBV13	TRBJ2-7	many	NA	CASSTAKTSGYEQYF	TGTGCCAGCAGCACGGCGAAAACGAGTGGCTACGAGCAGTACTTC
TRBV10-3	TRBJ2-7	few	TRBD2	CAISVGGGAYEQYF	TGTGCCATCAGTGTTGGCGGGGGGGCCTACGAGCAGTACTTC
TRBV18	TRBJ2-3	many	NA	CASSADTQYF	TGTGCCAGCTCAGCAGATACGCAGTATTTT
TRBV15	TRBJ2-7	many	NA	CATSITGILGEQYF	TGTGCCACCAGCATTACAGGGATTTTAGGCGAGCAGTACTTC
TRBV5-4	TRBJ1-1	NA	TRBD1	CASSTGTGRRTEAFF	TGTGCCAGCAGCACAGGGACAGGGCGTCGGACTGAAGCTTTCTTT
TRBV29-1	TRBJ1-1	NA	NA	CSGGAANTEAFF	TGCAGCGGTGGGGCAGCGAACACTGAAGCTTTCTTT
TRBV20-1	TRBJ2-3	many	NA	CSRVDSTGTDTQYF	TGCAGTCGAGTAGACTCCACAGGCACAGATACGCAGTATTTT
TRBV6-5	TRBJ1-6	many	TRBD1	CASSHRDRVYSPLHF	TGTGCCAGCAGCCACCGGGACAGGGTATATTCACCCCTCCACTTT
TRBV4-1	TRBJ2-5	many	NA	CASRSSETQYF	TGCGCCAGCAGGTCAAGTGAGACCCAGTACTTC
TRBV6-1	TRBJ2-1	NA	NA	CASSGRGTYNEQFF	TGTGCCAGCAGTGGACGGGGGACCTACAATGAGCAGTTCTTC
TRBV5-1	TRBJ2-3	NA	NA	CASSLGGASSTDTQYF	TGCGCCAGCAGCTTGGGTGGAGCATCTAGCACAGATACGCAGTATTTT
TRBV13	TRBJ2-2	many	TRBD1	CASSLADSRDRGLSANTGELFF	TGTGCCAGCAGCTTAGCAGACTCTAGGGACAGGGGATTATCCGCGAACACCGGGGAGCTGTTTTTT
TRBV6-1	TRBJ2-4	NA	NA	CASSDMGGADIQYF	TGTGCCAGCAGTGATATGGGGGGCGCGGACATTCAGTACTTC
TRBV12-5	TRBJ1-1	many	NA	CASGRTVNTEAFF	TGTGCTAGTGGTCGGACAGTAAACACTGAAGCTTTCTTT
TRBV6-2/TRBV6-3	TRBJ1-4	NA	NA	CASSEPGFGAEKLFF	TGTGCCAGCAGTGAACCGGGATTTGGGGCAGAAAAACTGTTTTTT
TRBV4-2	TRBJ1-4	once	TRBD1	CASSQETGGEKLFF	TGTGCCAGCAGCCAAGAGACAGGGGGGGAAAAACTGTTTTTT
TRBV27	TRBJ1-6	many	NA	CASSFGGDANSPLHF	TGTGCCAGCAGTTTCGGCGGCGACGCTAATTCACCCCTCCACTTT
TRBV7-9	TRBJ2-3	NA	NA	CASSRGHGALSTDTQYF	TGTGCCAGCAGCCGAGGGCACGGGGCGTTATCCACAGATACGCAGTATTTT
TRBV28	TRBJ2-3	NA	TRBD1	CASSLLQGDTQYF	TGTGCCAGCAGTCTACTCCAGGGGGACACGCAGTATTTT
TRBV27	TRBJ1-5	few	NA	CASSLGKGGNQPQHF	TGTGCCAGCAGTTTGGGAAAGGGAGGCAATCAGCCCCAGCATTTT
TRBV7-9	TRBJ2-5	many	TRBD2	CASSTSGGRKETQYF	TGTGCCAGCAGCACTAGCGGGGGGCGGAAAGAGACCCAGTACTTC
TRBV7-2	TRBJ2-7	many	TRBD1	CASSLRQGVSSEQYF	TGTGCCAGCAGCCTCCGACAGGGGGTGAGTTCCGAGCAGTACTTC
TRBV5-1	TRBJ2-3	few	NA	CASSPRRDTQYF	TGCGCCAGCAGCCCCCGGCGGGATACGCAGTATTTT
TRBV5-1	TRBJ1-1	NA	NA	CASSGPGGNTEAFF	TGCGCCAGCAGCGGTCCAGGAGGGAACACTGAAGCTTTCTTT
TRBV14	TRBJ2-7	NA	NA	CASSQDQGRAYEQYF	TGTGCCAGCAGCCAAGATCAGGGCCGGGCCTACGAGCAGTACTTC
TRBV28	TRBJ1-5	few	NA	CASSSGGGGQPQHF	TGTGCCAGCAGTTCGGGTGGGGGAGGGCAGCCCCAGCATTTT
TRBV4-2	TRBJ2-5	many	NA	CASSQVLSPGQYF	TGTGCCAGCAGCCAAGTTTTGAGTCCTGGCCAGTACTTC
TRBV14	TRBJ2-1	many	TRBD1	CASSPGTGNEQFF	TGTGCCAGCAGCCCCGGGACAGGTAATGAGCAGTTCTTC
TRBV7-9	TRBJ2-1	many	NA	CASTPRLDNEQFF	TGTGCCAGCACCCCGCGATTGGACAATGAGCAGTTCTTC